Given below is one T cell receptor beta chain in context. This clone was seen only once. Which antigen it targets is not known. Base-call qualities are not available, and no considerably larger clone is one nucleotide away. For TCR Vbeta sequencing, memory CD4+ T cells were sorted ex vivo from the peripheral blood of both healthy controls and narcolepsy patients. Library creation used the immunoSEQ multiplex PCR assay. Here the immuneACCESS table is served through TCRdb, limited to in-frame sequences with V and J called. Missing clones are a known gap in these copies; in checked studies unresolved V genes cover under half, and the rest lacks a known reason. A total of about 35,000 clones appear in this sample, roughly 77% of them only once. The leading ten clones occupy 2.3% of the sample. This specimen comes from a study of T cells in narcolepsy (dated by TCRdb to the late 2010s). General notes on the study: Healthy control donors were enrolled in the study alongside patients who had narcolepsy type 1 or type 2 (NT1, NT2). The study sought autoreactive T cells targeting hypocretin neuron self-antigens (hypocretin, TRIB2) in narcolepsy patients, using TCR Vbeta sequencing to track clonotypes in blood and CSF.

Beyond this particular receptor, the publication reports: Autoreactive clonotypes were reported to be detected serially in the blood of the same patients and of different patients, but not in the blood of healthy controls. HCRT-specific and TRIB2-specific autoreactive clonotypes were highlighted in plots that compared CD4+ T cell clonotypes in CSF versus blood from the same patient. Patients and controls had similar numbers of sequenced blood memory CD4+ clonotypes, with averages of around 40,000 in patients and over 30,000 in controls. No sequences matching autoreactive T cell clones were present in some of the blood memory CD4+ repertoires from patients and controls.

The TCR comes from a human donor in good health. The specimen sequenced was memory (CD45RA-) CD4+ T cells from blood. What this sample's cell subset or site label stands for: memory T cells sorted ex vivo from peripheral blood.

This receptor has the CDR3 CASSLDSGNEQPQHF. Read as DNA, the sequence is TGCGCCAGCAGCTTGGATTCAGGGAACGAACAGCCCCAGCATTTT. This chain joins TRBV5-1 to TRBJ1-5; TRBD1 is a possible D gene, resting on 5 matching bases. V loses 0 bases of germline sequence and J loses 7 bases, and the interval between the two ends is 14 bases. The CDR3 sequence holds 15 residues, the cysteine and phenylalanine included. The kept DNA is CDR3 alone, 45 bases in frame from the first base. Reading the germline V gene gives CDR1 SGHRS and CDR2 YFSETQ.